These 25 T cell receptor beta chains were all obtained from the same sample, sequenced in a study of cytomegalovirus exposure and HLA in healthy donors (dated 2017 in TCRdb). Receptors were amplified or captured by the immunoSEQ multiplex PCR assay. The multiplex PCR relied on a mix of 60 forward primers for TCR Vbeta segments and 13 reverse primers for TCR Jbeta segments. As stored in TCRdb, this immuneACCESS dataset retains in-frame rearrangements with V and J assigned. A fraction of the clones does not appear; measured against another copy, unresolved V genes explain less than half of the discrepancy, and the remainder lacks a known reason. Recorded for this sample are around 160,000 clones; 68% of them occurred a single time. In total, the top ten clones hold around 4% of the sample. Material: PBMCs. The receptor set was obtained from a woman under 30 in good health and CMV-seropositive.

The chain has TRBV7-9 and TRBJ1-1; unclear D gene. The V end lost 5 bases, the J end lost 8 bases, and 12 bases lay between the germline ends. Looked up from germline, CDR1 is SEHNR and CDR2 is FQNEAQ (reference sequence). The CDR3 is 12 amino acids. CDR3 DNA sequence: TGTGCCAGCAGCGGCCGACTCGCGGAAGCTTTCTTT. This codes for CASSGRLAEAFF.

The chain has TRBV7-6 and TRBJ2-1, with 12 positions matching TRBD2. V lost 5 bases, J lost 7 bases, and 3 bases stayed unmatched. In germline, CDR1 is SGHVS, CDR2 FNYEAQ. The length of the CDR3 is 14 residues. The CDR3 bases are TGTGCCAGCAGCAAGACTAGCGGGGGTAATGAGCAGTTCTTC. It translates to CASSKTSGGNEQFF.

This chain uses TRBV19 with TRBJ2-1; 7 nucleotides line up with TRBD1. Germline V gene lookup returns CDR1 LNHDA and CDR2 SQIVND (reference sequence). The length of the CDR3 is 16 residues. J lost 0 bases, V lost 7 bases, and 9 bases had no gene match. The CDR3 sequence: CASKSEPGGSYNEQFF. The DNA of the CDR3 is TGTGCCAGTAAATCGGAACCAGGGGGCTCCTACAATGAGCAGTTCTTC.

The chain links TRBV30 to TRBJ1-2; D might be TRBD1 (6 bases). Germline V gives CDR1 GTSNPN, CDR2 SVGIG (reference sequence). The CDR3 spans 14 residues. Trimming took off 7 bases at V and 0 bases at J, with 15 bases between the two ends. The CDR3 here is CASGWTVANYGYTF. CDR3 in DNA: TGTGCCTCGGGATGGACAGTCGCTAACTATGGCTACACCTTC.

The chain has TRBV28 and TRBJ2-1; 13 nucleotides line up with TRBD2. This CDR3 comprises 16 residues. J was trimmed by 7 bases and V by 5 bases; bases with no gene match: 8. CDR1 MDHEN and CDR2 SYDVKM come from the germline V gene. The CDR3 DNA sequence: TGTGCCAGCAGTGTACTAGCGGGAGGGGTCGGGAATGAGCAGTTCTTC. Its protein product is CASSVLAGGVGNEQFF.

The chain uses TRBV7-8 and TRBJ2-7, with D uncertain. The V gene's germline CDR1 is SGHVS and CDR2 FQNEAQ. Trimming left V 3 bases short and J 2 bases short, with 11 bases between. This CDR3 region has 14 residues. CDR3 residues: CASSLSSIAYEQYF. As DNA, the CDR3 is TGTGCCAGCAGCTTGTCTAGTATCGCCTACGAGCAGTACTTC. The variable domain in full, completed from reference TRBV7-8 and TRBJ2-7, reads GAGVSQSPRYKVAKRGQDVALRCDPISGHVSLFWYQQALGQGPEFLTYFQNEAQLDKSGLPSDRFFAERPEGSVSTLKIQRTQQEDSAVYLCASSLSSIAYEQYFGPGTRLTVT.

DNA for the CDR3: TGTGCCGCGGAAAAAAGGCCCACTGAAGCTTTCTTT. It yields the protein CAAEKRPTEAFF. This rearrangement joins TRBV6-5 to TRBJ1-1; no clear D. Trimming cost V 11 bases and J 4 bases, with 14 bases left between them. The CDR3 length is 12 residues. Germline V gives CDR1 MNHEY, CDR2 SVGAGI.

The V gene is TRBV5-1, the J gene TRBJ2-7; no clear D. CDR3 length equals 15 residues. CDR1 is SGHRS, CDR2 YFSETQ, per germline. Trimming took off 1 base at V and 3 bases at J, with 14 bases between the two ends. The CDR3: CASSLTPEQSYEQYF. CDR3 DNA sequence: TGCGCCAGCAGCTTGACTCCCGAGCAAAGCTACGAGCAGTACTTC.

This chain links TRBV5-4 with TRBJ2-7; 8 nucleotides match TRBD1. This CDR3 is built from 15 residues. Per the germline V gene, CDR1 is SGHNT and CDR2 is YYREEE (reference sequence). V lost 3 bases and J lost 2; bases outside the gene matches: 7. The CDR3 protein is CASSSKGQGTYEQYF. The CDR3 DNA reads as TGTGCCAGCAGCTCGAAAGGACAGGGAACCTACGAGCAGTACTTC.

This clone was seen more than once but under ten times. The gene calls are TRBV15 and TRBJ1-4, with TRBD1 as a possible D gene (6 bases). Germline assignment: CDR1 LNHNV and CDR2 YYDKDF (reference sequence). There are 15 residues in the CDR3. Trimming shortened V by 3 bases and J by 7 bases, and 15 bases separated the two germline ends. CDR3 region: CATSSNQGNGEKLFF. In nucleotides, the CDR3 is TGTGCCACCAGCAGTAACCAGGGGAATGGTGAAAAACTGTTTTTT.

The sample holds a few counts of this clone. The chain links TRBV21-1 to TRBJ2-7; TRBD2 reflects the table's D call only, with no check against the DNA. TRBV21-1 is a known pseudogene. The CDR3 contains 13 residues. CDR3 sequence: CARLNGTNYWQYF. The CDR3 nucleotides are TGTGCCAGACTAAATGGGACTAATTATTGGCAGTACTTC.

This clone was observed a single time. The chain recombines TRBV27 with TRBJ2-7, with 9 bases lining up with TRBD1. Germline CDR1 MNHEY, CDR2 SMNVEV (reference sequence). The CDR3 sequence is 15 residues long. Trimming cost V 2 bases and J 3 bases; bases outside gene matches: 5. The CDR3 DNA is TGTGCCAGCAGTTTAACCGACAGGGGGATCTACGAGCAGTACTTC. Translation gives CASSLTDRGIYEQYF.

V is TRBV5-5 and J is TRBJ1-1, with D possibly matching TRBD1 (5 bases). The CDR3 extends over 16 amino acids. Trimming removed 4 bases at V and 0 bases at J, with 16 bases between. Looked up from germline, CDR1 is SGHKS and CDR2 is YYEKEE (reference sequence). The CDR3 region has the DNA TGTGCCAGCAGCGCTTTATTGTGGGGCATGAACACTGAAGCTTTCTTT. It codes for CASSALLWGMNTEAFF. Variable domain in full (rest from reference TRBV5-5 and TRBJ1-1): DAGVTQSPTHLIKTRGQQVTLRCSPISGHKSVSWYQQVLGQGPQFIFQYYEKEERGRGNFPDRFSARQFPNYSSELNVNALLLGDSALYLCASSALLWGMNTEAFFGQGTRLTVV.

The V gene is TRBV10-3, the J gene TRBJ2-5, with D possibly TRBD2 on 5 matching bases. The DNA end favors TRBJ2-7, so the J call may be wrong. The CDR3 sequence is 17 residues long. Looked up from germline, CDR1 is ENHRY and CDR2 is SYGVKD. The DNA for the CDR3 is TGTGCCATCAGGGAGGCTCTTACTAGAGAGGACTTTGACGAGCAGTACTTC. It specifies CAIREALTREDFDEQYF.

The chain links TRBV6-1 to TRBJ1-5, with D unclear. The CDR3 consists of 11 residues. Germline-derived CDR1 and CDR2 are MNHNS and SASEGT. V was pared by 3 bases and J by 7 bases, with 4 bases between. The CDR3 DNA reads TGTGCCAGCAGTGATTTACAGCCCCAGCATTTT. It specifies CASSDLQPQHF.

This rearrangement joins TRBV27 to TRBJ1-2, with TRBD1 matching over 9 bases. Per the germline V gene, CDR1 is MNHEY and CDR2 is SMNVEV (reference sequence). V lost 4 bases to trimming and J lost 4 bases; unmatched junction nucleotides: 1. The CDR3 has 13 residues. This CDR3 reads CASSSQGAYGYTF. DNA of the CDR3: TGTGCCAGCAGTTCACAGGGGGCCTATGGCTACACCTTC.

The chain has TRBV5-8 and TRBJ1-2; a possible D gene is TRBD1 (5 bases). This CDR3 spans 13 amino acids. Germline V CDR1 and CDR2: SGHTS, YDEGEE. V was pared by 0 bases and J by 8 bases, with 11 bases between. CDR3 sequence: CASSLEGVWGYTF. In nucleotides, the CDR3 is TGTGCCAGCAGCTTGGAAGGGGTTTGGGGCTACACCTTC.

In this sample, this clone turned up a few times. The chain recombines TRBV18 with TRBJ2-2; 7 nucleotides agree with TRBD1. Losses at the gene ends were 2 bases for V and 4 bases for J; bases not matched to a gene: 10. Germline V lookup: CDR1 KGHSH, CDR2 LQKENI. CDR3 length: 17 residues. The chain's CDR3 is CASSPETGMFRTGELFF. The CDR3 DNA follows: TGTGCCAGCTCACCAGAGACAGGGATGTTTCGCACCGGGGAGCTGTTTTTT.

The chain carries TRBV6-1 and TRBJ2-2; D gene ambiguous. CDR3 length equals 13 residues. Germline CDR1 reads MNHNS; CDR2 reads SASEGT. V lost 1 base, J lost 3 bases, and 3 bases lay in between. The CDR3 coding sequence is TGTGCCAGCAGTGAAGGCGACACCGGGGAGCTGTTTTTT. Translation: CASSEGDTGELFF.

The J gene is TRBJ1-5, the V gene TRBV30; a possible D gene is TRBD1 (6 bases). CDR3 length: 12 amino acids. Trimming stripped 3 bases from V and 7 bases from J, with 10 bases between. Germline V gene lookup returns CDR1 GTSNPN and CDR2 SVGIG (reference sequence). The CDR3 nucleotides are TGTGCCTGGAGCACAGGGTTCCAGCCCCAGCATTTT. Translated: CAWSTGFQPQHF.

This clone was counted a few times. The chain joins TRBV5-1 to TRBJ2-2; 9 positions agree with TRBD2. CDR1 is SGHRS and CDR2 is YFSETQ in the germline V gene. Unmatched junction bases numbered 4, after V lost 2 bases and J lost 8 bases. The CDR3 consists of 14 residues. The CDR3 loop is CASSFLAGPGELFF. In DNA, the CDR3 is TGCGCCAGCAGCTTCCTAGCGGGGCCTGGGGAGCTGTTTTTT. Looking up the rest from reference TRBV5-1 and TRBJ2-2 gives the full variable domain: KAGVTQTPRYLIKTRGQQVTLSCSPISGHRSVSWYQQTPGQGLQFLFEYFSETQRNKGNFPGRFSGRQFSNSRSEMNVSTLELGDSALYLCASSFLAGPGELFFGEGSRLTVL.

There are a few counts of this clone. At one boundary the junction diverges from the germline segment, which might be a read error. V is TRBV7-7 and J is TRBJ2-1; weak D call: TRBD2 (6 bases). The CDR3 is 15 residues long. Germline CDR1 reads SSHAT; CDR2 reads FNYEAQ (reference sequence). Written as DNA, the CDR3 is TGTGCTAGCAGCTTAGACGGGAGCTCCTACAATGAGCAGTTCTTC. It yields the protein CASSLDGSSYNEQFF.

In this sample, this clone turned up once. The chain employs TRBV10-3 and TRBJ2-7; 14 positions agree with TRBD2. The germline V gene has CDR1 ENHRY and CDR2 SYGVKD. Germline trimming cut 11 bases from V and 4 bases from J; bases unmatched to any gene: 7. The CDR3 length is 14 residues. In nucleotides, the CDR3 is TGTGCCGTGACTAGCGGGGGGGCGGGTTACGAGCAGTACTTC. Protein: CAVTSGGAGYEQYF.

The chain recombines TRBV4-1 with TRBJ2-7; 7 nucleotides agree with TRBD2. The CDR3 is 15 residues long. The V gene end was trimmed by 3 bases and the J gene end by 0 bases; junction bases not matched to a gene: 5. The germline gives CDR1 MGHRA, CDR2 YSYEKL. CDR3 coding DNA: TGCGCCAGCAGCCATAGTACGGGGGGCTCCTACGAGCAGTACTTC. Translation: CASSHSTGGSYEQYF.

A few counts support this clone. The chain recombines TRBV5-6 with TRBJ1-2; tentatively, D is TRBD1 (5 bases). V was shortened by 3 bases and J by 6 bases, with 18 bases between the two germline ends. CDR1 SGHDT and CDR2 YYEEEE come from the germline V gene. The CDR3 has 15 residues. The CDR3 region is CASSSDRRLRDGYTF. The CDR3 DNA reads as TGTGCCAGCAGCTCTGACCGTCGCCTCAGGGATGGCTACACCTTC.